A single T cell receptor beta chain is shown here with its context. Its antigen is still unknown. Within one base of it there is no much larger clone, and no base qualities were kept. Instrument used: Illumina HiSeq 2500. Quantitative 5'-RACE with molecular barcodes was the method used to prepare the TCR beta libraries. The paper's processing steps were these. Disease-linked TCR variants were identified with a new computational method built on a probabilistic model of VDJ rearrangement. The public reads were reprocessed in TCRdb via fastp at Q25 and MiXCR, keeping in-frame beta chains. One record per CDR3 amino acid sequence lists the most common genes and DNA. These V and J calls rely on TCRdb rather than the paper's analysis. Here the sample has approximately 220,000 distinct CDR3 sequences; about a quarter occur a single time. The ten largest clones capture 6.6% of the sample. The sample is drawn from a study of CD8 T cells in ankylosing spondylitis (dated by TCRdb to between 2016 and 2019). In the study overall: The study profiled T cell receptor beta repertoires in healthy donors and ankylosing spondylitis patients to find disease-linked TCR variants. In total, the full study cohort was made up of roughly 110 healthy donors and roughly 27 ankylosing spondylitis patients. Peripheral blood was sampled, and synovial fluid was additionally collected from ankylosing spondylitis patients. What the research found in general, with its limitations: Some of the motif variants had been reported before in the synovial fluid and blood of reactive arthritis patients, a finding that suggests common disease-initiation mechanisms. Blood from ankylosing spondylitis patients appeared to be characterized by a TCR beta motif made up of fewer than ten highly homologous amino acid variants. The disease-linked clones were reported to be significantly enriched in matched synovial fluid samples from ankylosing spondylitis patients. The disease-linked clones showed a CD8+ phenotype and occurred at relatively low frequencies in peripheral blood.

CDR1 DFQATT and CDR2 SNEGSKA are derived from the germline V gene (reference sequence). V is pared back by 8 bases and J by 3 bases, with 13 bases lying between the germline termini. Counted from cysteine to phenylalanine, this CDR3 has 12 amino acids. The CDR3 DNA has 36 bases and is translated from base 1. Material: blood, either unsorted or a sorted T cell fraction (not recorded which). The receptor comes from a male donor with ankylosing spondylitis or in good health (not recorded which). The chain joins TRBV20-1 to TRBJ2-5, with TRBD1 perhaps the D gene, on 5 matching bases. The DNA reads TGCAGTACAGGTGGAGCTAAAGAGACCCAGTACTTC. Its amino acids are CSTGGAKETQYF.